Listed here are 32 T cell receptor beta chains from one sample, sequenced in a study of neurological immune-mediated disorders. Time point denoted: technical triplicate 2. One entry per CDR3 protein, called by TCRdb with MiXCR from the 5' RACE reads. The repertoire holds 30,000 or so distinct CDR3 sequences, about 14% seen once, with more than 5% in the top ten. Sequencing input: CD4+ T cells from blood. Source of these receptors: a female donor with HTLV-1-associated myelopathy (HAM/TSP).

This clonotype is medium-sized by share. The chain recombines TRBV24-1 with TRBJ1-3, with no clear D. CDR1 and CDR2 (germline): KGHDR, SFDVKD. V lost 3 bases to trimming and J lost 0 bases, with 8 bases between them. This CDR3 has 15 residues. CDR3 residues: CATSDMRSSGNTIYF. CDR3 bases: TGTGCCACCAGTGATATGCGGAGCTCTGGAAACACCATATATTTT.

This clonotype was seen at least ten times. The CDR3 bases are TGCGCCAGCAGCTTGCCCAGTCAATACAATGAGCAGTTCTTC. It translates to CASSLPSQYNEQFF. This sequence joins TRBV5-1 and TRBJ2-1, with D unresolved. V lost 1 base to trimming and J lost 4 bases, with 9 bases between them. Germline-derived CDR1 and CDR2 are SGHRS and YFSETQ. The CDR3 consists of 14 residues.

This clonotype was recorded many times. This sequence joins TRBV20-1 and TRBJ2-5; D possibly corresponds to TRBD2 (5 bases). The length of the CDR3 is 13 residues. The germline V gene has CDR1 DFQATT and CDR2 SNEGSKA (reference sequence). Trimming pared 3 bases from V and 7 bases from J, leaving 15 bases between. Here the CDR3 DNA reads TGCAGTGCTAGTGAAACGGGTGCGGGGACCCAGTACTTC. Translation gives CSASETGAGTQYF.

Sample share makes this clonotype medium-sized. The V gene is TRBV24-1, the J gene TRBJ2-7; D is unresolved. Trimming left V 0 bases short and J 1 base short, with 3 bases between. The length of the CDR3 is 13 residues. From germline, CDR1 is KGHDR and CDR2 SFDVKD. For the CDR3, the DNA is TGTGCCACCAGTGATTTGAGGTCCTACGAGCAGTACTTC. Protein product: CATSDLRSYEQYF.

At least ten counts were recorded for this clonotype. The chain uses TRBV7-2 and TRBJ2-7, with TRBD2 matching over 13 bases. The CDR3 loop spans 18 amino acids. Germline V CDR1 and CDR2: SGHTA, FQGNSA. V dropped 5 bases and J dropped 2; count of bases not matched to a gene: 12. For the CDR3, the DNA is TGTGCCAGCAGCCAACGGCATACTAGCGGGGGGGTAACCTACGAGCAGTACTTC. This codes for CASSQRHTSGGVTYEQYF.

This clonotype is medium-sized (0.01 to 0.1%) within its sample. The chain carries TRBV7-2 and TRBJ2-3; D is undetermined. The ends were cut back, 0 bases at V and 2 bases at J, with 6 bases in the middle. Per the germline V gene, CDR1 is SGHTA and CDR2 is FQGNSA. This CDR3 comprises 14 residues. The CDR3 nucleotides read TGTGCCAGCAGCTTAGCCGTCTACACAGATACGCAGTATTTT. This sequence encodes CASSLAVYTDTQYF.

Many counts were recorded for this clonotype. This chain joins TRBV7-3 and TRBJ2-7, with 8 bases that match TRBD2. The J segment lost 0 bases and the V segment lost 5 bases, leaving 9 bases of the junction unmatched. This CDR3 contains 16 residues. Germline values: CDR1 SGHTA, CDR2 FQGTGA. CDR3 DNA sequence: TGTGCCAGCAGCAGAAATGGAGCGGGGGACTCCTACGAGCAGTACTTC. Its translation is CASSRNGAGDSYEQYF. The full variable domain, in which reference TRBV7-3 and TRBJ2-7 provide the parts outside the CDR3, is GAGVSQTPSNKVTEKGKYVELRCDPISGHTALYWYRQSLGQGPEFLIYFQGTGAADDSGLPNDRFFAVRPEGSVSTLKIQRTERGDSAVYLCASSRNGAGDSYEQYFGPGTRLTVT.

This clonotype was seen many times. The chain has TRBV5-1 and TRBJ1-6; possibly TRBD1 for D (5 bases). CDR3 length equals 14 residues. V was trimmed by 1 base and J by 8 bases, leaving 10 bases between them. CDR1 and CDR2 from the germline V gene are SGHRS and YFSETQ. CDR3 sequence: CASSLYVRDSPLHF. The CDR3 nucleotides read TGCGCCAGCAGCTTGTACGTCAGGGATTCACCCCTCCACTTT. Filled out from reference TRBV5-1 and TRBJ1-6, the complete variable domain reads KAGVTQTPRYLIKTRGQQVTLSCSPISGHRSVSWYQQTPGQGLQFLFEYFSETQRNKGNFPGRFSGRQFSNSRSEMNVSTLELGDSALYLCASSLYVRDSPLHFGNGTRLTVT.

This clonotype was observed at least ten times. The chain recombines TRBV3-1 with TRBJ2-7; the match to TRBD2 covers 9 bases. CDR1 is LGHDT and CDR2 is YNNKEL in the germline V gene (reference sequence). V lost 3 bases to trimming and J lost 7 bases; unmatched junction nucleotides: 7. This CDR3 has 14 residues. CDR3 sequence reads: CASSQRGGQVEQYF. The CDR3 coding sequence is TGTGCCAGCAGCCAGCGGGGGGGCCAGGTGGAGCAGTACTTC.

At least ten counts were recorded for this clonotype. The junction differs from germline at one of its ends, possibly a read error. The rearrangement uses TRBV7-7 and TRBJ2-5; D call uncertain. The germline gives CDR1 SSHAT, CDR2 FNYEAQ (reference sequence). The CDR3 has 11 amino acids. For the CDR3, the DNA is TGTGCTAGCAGCTTGCTCGAGACCCAGTACTTC. Its translation: CASSLLETQYF.

In its sample, this clonotype was seen many times. The chain combines TRBV6-1 with TRBJ1-2; 9 bases map to TRBD1. V gave up 3 bases and J gave up 4 bases; unmatched junction bases: 3. The germline V gene has CDR1 MNHNS and CDR2 SASEGT. The CDR3 contains 14 residues. DNA for the CDR3: TGTGCCAGCAGTGAGAGGACAGGGGCCTATGGCTACACCTTC. Translated, it gives CASSERTGAYGYTF.

This clonotype has a count of ten or more. The chain uses TRBV6-2 or TRBV6-3 and TRBJ2-3, with D perhaps matching TRBD1 (5 bases). From germline, CDR1 is MNHEY and CDR2 SVGEGT. Trimming took 2 bases from V and 8 from J, leaving 11 bases between them. The CDR3 has 13 residues. The CDR3 region is CASSYGARGTQYF. CDR3 DNA: TGTGCCAGCAGTTACGGGGCCCGCGGTACGCAGTATTTT.

This clonotype was found many times. The chain joins TRBV13 to TRBJ2-5; unclear D gene. Deletions cut 2 bases from V and 5 bases from J, with 15 bases between. This CDR3 contains 15 residues. Germline CDR1 is PRHDT and CDR2 is FYEKMQ (reference sequence). The DNA for the CDR3 is TGTGCCAGCAGCTTATTTTTACGAGGCCAGGAGACCCAGTACTTC. Protein sequence: CASSLFLRGQETQYF.

This clonotype turned up a few times. J is TRBJ2-3 and V is TRBV19; 9 nucleotides align to TRBD2. CDR1 LNHDA and CDR2 SQIVND come from the germline V gene (reference sequence). The CDR3 totals 15 residues. Unmatched junction bases numbered 7, after V lost 5 bases and J lost 4 bases. DNA for the CDR3: TGTGCCAGTAGTTTGGGACTAGCCAGGGCAGATACGCAGTATTTT. Translating it yields CASSLGLARADTQYF.

This clonotype was found a few times. The V call is TRBV7-6, the J call TRBJ2-1, with unresolved D. Trimming took off 3 bases at V and 5 bases at J, with 14 bases between the two ends. This CDR3 comprises 15 residues. The germline gives CDR1 SGHVS, CDR2 FNYEAQ. The CDR3 protein is CASSLSPVTHNEQFF. The CDR3 region has the DNA TGTGCCAGCAGCTTGAGCCCTGTGACGCACAATGAGCAGTTCTTC.

This clonotype was seen ten or more times. The genes are TRBV7-8 and TRBJ2-1, with 13 nucleotides matching TRBD2. The CDR3 covers 14 residues. Looked up from germline, CDR1 is SGHVS and CDR2 is FQNEAQ. Losses at the gene ends were 5 bases for V and 8 bases for J; bases not matched to a gene: 3. The chain's CDR3 is CASSTGTSGDEQFF. The CDR3 DNA reads as TGTGCCAGCAGCACTGGGACTAGCGGGGATGAGCAGTTCTTC.

Worth noting for this clonotype: The germline gene is not matched at one end of the junction; a read error may be the cause. The J gene is TRBJ2-5, the V gene TRBV5-1; 8 nucleotides match TRBD1. This CDR3 region has 16 residues. Germline V lookup: CDR1 SGHRS, CDR2 YFSETQ. The CDR3 nucleotides are TGCACCAGCGGCACCGGGACCAGGGGGCTTCAAGAGACCCAGTACTTC. It codes for CTSGTGTRGLQETQYF.

Details on this clonotype: One junction end does not reproduce the germline sequence, and a read error may be involved. J is TRBJ2-2 and V is TRBV5-1; D unclear. The germline V gene has CDR1 SGHRS and CDR2 YFSETQ. CDR3 length: 17 amino acids. DNA for the CDR3: TGCGCCAGCAGCTCTTTTGAGGTCGCGAAACCCACCTGGGAGCTGTTTTTT. Its protein product is CASSSFEVAKPTWELFF.

Many counts were recorded for this clonotype. This chain links TRBV6-5 with TRBJ2-3; 8 nucleotides agree with TRBD2. V trimming: 4 bases; J trimming: 1 base; junction bases outside the gene matches: 7. CDR1 and CDR2 (germline): MNHEY, SVGAGI. This CDR3 contains 16 residues. The CDR3 DNA sequence: TGTGCCAGCAGTTTTATAAGCGGGGGTCGCACAGATACGCAGTATTTT. The encoded protein is CASSFISGGRTDTQYF.

This clonotype was detected ten times or more. The V gene is TRBV9, the J gene TRBJ2-1; the match to TRBD1 covers 11 bases. Germline assignment: CDR1 SGDLS and CDR2 YYNGEE. CDR3 length: 16 residues. J was trimmed by 7 bases and V by 4 bases; bases with no gene match: 10. The CDR3 is CASSPWEGQGGNEQFF. The CDR3 DNA reads TGTGCCAGCAGCCCCTGGGAGGGACAGGGGGGAAATGAGCAGTTCTTC.

This clonotype was seen many times. V gene TRBV5-1 combines with J gene TRBJ2-7; TRBD1 might be the D (5 bases). There are 14 residues in the CDR3. The germline V gene encodes CDR1 SGHRS and CDR2 YFSETQ. V was clipped by 0 bases and J by 3 bases, with 10 bases between them. CDR3 amino acids: CASSLGGASYEQYF. In DNA, the CDR3 is TGCGCCAGCAGCTTGGGGGGCGCCAGCTACGAGCAGTACTTC.

By share, this clonotype counts as medium-sized. The chain joins TRBV12-3 or TRBV12-4 to TRBJ1-4; D might be TRBD1 (5 bases). V lost 3 bases to trimming and J lost 12 bases, with 17 bases between them. The CDR3 sequence is 14 residues long. CDR3: CASSFKAGLGELFF. The CDR3 nucleotides are TGTGCCAGCAGTTTTAAGGCAGGCCTGGGGGAACTGTTTTTT.

This clonotype was counted ten times or more. CDR3 loop: CASSKNGRGYYEQYF. Written as DNA, the CDR3 is TGCGCCAGCAGCAAAAACGGCCGGGGATACTACGAGCAGTACTTC. This chain connects TRBV5-1 to TRBJ2-7; possibly TRBD2 for D (5 bases). The V gene lost 4 bases and the J gene lost 3 bases, with 17 bases spanning the gap. The CDR3 sequence is 15 residues long. Looked up from germline, CDR1 is SGHRS and CDR2 is YFSETQ.

This clonotype showed up many times. The CDR3 DNA reads TGTGCCATCAGGGAAAACTACGAGCAGTACTTC. Protein product: CAIRENYEQYF. The genes are TRBV10-3 and TRBJ2-7; D is ambiguous. The V and J ends lost 6 bases and 3 bases respectively, with 6 bases between them. Germline CDR1 is ENHRY and CDR2 is SYGVKD. This CDR3 contains 11 residues.

This clonotype was picked up many times. The chain uses TRBV7-2 and TRBJ2-2; weak D call: TRBD2 (6 bases). CDR1 and CDR2 (germline): SGHTA, FQGNSA. The CDR3 extends over 16 amino acids. The V and J ends lost 5 bases and 1 base respectively, with 14 bases between them. The CDR3: CASSPPGSQNTGELFF. The DNA of the CDR3 is TGTGCCAGCAGCCCACCCGGGAGCCAGAACACCGGGGAGCTGTTTTTT.

This sequence joins TRBV20-1 and TRBJ2-5, with TRBD2 identical over 7 bases. Germline assignment: CDR1 DFQATT and CDR2 SNEGSKA (reference sequence). The CDR3 runs 15 residues. The junction had 11 bases not matched to a gene; V was cut back by 5 bases and J by 2 bases. For the CDR3, the DNA is TGCAGTGCTCCTTCTTGGGAGGGACCACAAGAGACCCAGTACTTC. Amino acid sequence: CSAPSWEGPQETQYF.

Turning to this clonotype: The junction departs from germline at one end; a sequencing error may be responsible. This chain connects TRBV29-1 to TRBJ2-2, with D perhaps being TRBD1 or TRBD2 (5 bases each). Looked up from germline, CDR1 is SQVTM and CDR2 is ANQGSEA. The CDR3 is 14 amino acids. In DNA form, the CDR3 reads TGCAGCGCCTCCAGGGAGACGAAAACCGGGGAGCTGTTTTTT. This translates into CSASRETKTGELFF.

This clonotype was counted ten times or more. The chain carries TRBV4-2 and TRBJ2-1; TRBD1 might be the D (6 bases). CDR1 LGHNA and CDR2 YNFKEQ come from the germline V gene. Trimming left V 3 bases short and J 0 bases short, with 18 bases between. This CDR3 is 18 amino acids long. CDR3: CASSQETGFTSSYNEQFF. The CDR3 nucleotides are TGTGCCAGCAGCCAGGAGACAGGTTTCACGAGCTCCTACAATGAGCAGTTCTTC.

This clonotype was counted at least ten times. J is TRBJ1-1 and V is TRBV3-1, with a possible D match to TRBD1 (6 bases). CDR1 and CDR2 from the germline V gene are LGHDT and YNNKEL (reference sequence). Between the trimmed V and J ends, which lost 0 bases and 1 base, there was a span of 9 bases. This CDR3 is built from 15 residues. The CDR3 region is CASSQDRTANTEAFF. Here the CDR3 DNA reads TGTGCCAGCAGCCAAGATAGGACAGCGAACACTGAAGCTTTCTTT. Supplemented by reference TRBV3-1 and TRBJ1-1, the full variable domain reads DTAVSQTPKYLVTQMGNDKSIKCEQNLGHDTMYWYKQDSKKFLKIMFSYNNKELIINETVPNRFSPKSPDKAHLNLHINSLELGDSAVYFCASSQDRTANTEAFFGQGTRLTVV.

In this sample, this clonotype turned up many times. V and J are TRBV14 and TRBJ2-3; D call uncertain. Trimming cost V 1 base and J 1 base, with 9 bases left between them. CDR1 is SGHDN, CDR2 FVKESK, per germline. The CDR3 runs to 15 residues. The CDR3 DNA reads as TGTGCCAGCAGCCAAGTAGATATCGGCACAGATACGCAGTATTTT. Protein: CASSQVDIGTDTQYF.

This clonotype was seen repeatedly, ten times or more. The rearrangement uses TRBV9 and TRBJ1-3; D might be TRBD1 (5 bases). The CDR3 spans 15 residues. V was pared by 4 bases and J by 1 base, with 12 bases between. In germline, CDR1 is SGDLS, CDR2 YYNGEE. In DNA, the CDR3 is TGTGCCAGCAGCCCCTCCGGGGCGTCTGGAAACACCATATATTTT. Translation: CASSPSGASGNTIYF.

There are many counts of this clonotype. The chain has TRBV29-1 and TRBJ1-6, with 9 bases fitting TRBD1. J gave up 7 bases and V 6 bases, and 4 bases lay outside the gene matches. Germline V CDR1 and CDR2: SQVTM, ANQGSEA. This CDR3 is 13 amino acids long. CDR3 protein: CSVGQGRNSPLHF. The DNA of the CDR3 is TGCAGCGTGGGACAGGGTCGGAATTCACCCCTCCACTTT.